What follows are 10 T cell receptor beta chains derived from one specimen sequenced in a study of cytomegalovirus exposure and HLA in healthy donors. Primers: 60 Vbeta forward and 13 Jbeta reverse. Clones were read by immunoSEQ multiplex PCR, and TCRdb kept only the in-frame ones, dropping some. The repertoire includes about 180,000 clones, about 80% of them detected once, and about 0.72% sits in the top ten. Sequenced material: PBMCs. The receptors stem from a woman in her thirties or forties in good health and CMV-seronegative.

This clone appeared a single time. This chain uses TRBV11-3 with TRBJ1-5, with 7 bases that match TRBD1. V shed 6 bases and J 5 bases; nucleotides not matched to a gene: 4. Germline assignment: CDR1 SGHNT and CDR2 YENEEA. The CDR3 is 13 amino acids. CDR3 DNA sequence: TGTGCCAGCAGTTCCAGGGGGGATCAGCCCCAGCATTTT. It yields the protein CASSSRGDQPQHF.

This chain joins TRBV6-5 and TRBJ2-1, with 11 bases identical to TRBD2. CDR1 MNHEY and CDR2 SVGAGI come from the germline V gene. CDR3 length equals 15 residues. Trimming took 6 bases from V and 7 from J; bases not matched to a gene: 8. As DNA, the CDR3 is TGTGCCAGCAGCCGCATAGCGGGAGGGCCGAATGAGCAGTTCTTC. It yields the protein CASSRIAGGPNEQFF.

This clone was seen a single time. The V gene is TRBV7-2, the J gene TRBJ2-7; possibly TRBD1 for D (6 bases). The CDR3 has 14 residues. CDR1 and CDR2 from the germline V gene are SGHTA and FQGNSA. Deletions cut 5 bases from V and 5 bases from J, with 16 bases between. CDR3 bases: TGTGCCAGCAGCGCTGGACAGAGGGCACACGAGCAGTACTTC. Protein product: CASSAGQRAHEQYF. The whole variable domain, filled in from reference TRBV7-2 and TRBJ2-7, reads GAGVSQSPSNKVTEKGKDVELRCDPISGHTALYWYRQSLGQGLEFLIYFQGNSAPDKSGLPSDRFSAERTGGSVSTLTIQRTQQEDSAVYLCASSAGQRAHEQYFGPGTRLTVT.

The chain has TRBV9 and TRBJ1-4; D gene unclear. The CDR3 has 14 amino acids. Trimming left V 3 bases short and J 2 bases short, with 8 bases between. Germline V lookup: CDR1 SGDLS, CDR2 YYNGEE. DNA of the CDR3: TGTGCCAGCAGCGCCGGGGATACTAATGAAAAACTGTTTTTT. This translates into CASSAGDTNEKLFF.

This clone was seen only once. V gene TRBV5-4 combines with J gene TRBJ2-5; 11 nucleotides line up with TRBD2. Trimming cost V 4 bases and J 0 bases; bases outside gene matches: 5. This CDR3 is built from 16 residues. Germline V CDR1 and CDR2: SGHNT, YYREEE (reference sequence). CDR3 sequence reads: CASSRGLAGNQETQYF. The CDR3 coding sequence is TGTGCCAGCAGCCGTGGACTAGCGGGTAACCAAGAGACCCAGTACTTC.

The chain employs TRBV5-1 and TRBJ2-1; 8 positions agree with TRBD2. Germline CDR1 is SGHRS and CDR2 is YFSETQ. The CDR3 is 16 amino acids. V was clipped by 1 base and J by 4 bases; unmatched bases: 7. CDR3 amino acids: CASSLYSGGGYNEQFF. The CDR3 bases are TGCGCCAGCAGCTTGTATTCGGGGGGGGGATACAATGAGCAGTTCTTC.

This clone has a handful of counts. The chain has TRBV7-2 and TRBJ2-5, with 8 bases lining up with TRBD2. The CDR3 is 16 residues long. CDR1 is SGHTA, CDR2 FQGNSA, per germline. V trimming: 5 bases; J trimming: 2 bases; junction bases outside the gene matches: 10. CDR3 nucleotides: TGTGCCAGCAGCACGCTTACTAGCGGAAATCAAGAGACCCAGTACTTC. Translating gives CASSTLTSGNQETQYF.

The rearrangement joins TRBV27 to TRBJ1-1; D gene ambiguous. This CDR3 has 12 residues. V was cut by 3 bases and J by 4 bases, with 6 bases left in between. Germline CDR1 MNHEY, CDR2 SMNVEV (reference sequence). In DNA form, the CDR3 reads TGTGCCAGCAGTTTCGCGGGCACTGAAGCTTTCTTT. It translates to CASSFAGTEAFF.

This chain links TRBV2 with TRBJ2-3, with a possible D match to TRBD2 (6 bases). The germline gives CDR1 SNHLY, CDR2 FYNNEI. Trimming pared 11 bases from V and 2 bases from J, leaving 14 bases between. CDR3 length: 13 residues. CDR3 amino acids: CACGAGPTDTQYF. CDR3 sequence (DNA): TGTGCCTGCGGGGCAGGGCCCACAGATACGCAGTATTTT.

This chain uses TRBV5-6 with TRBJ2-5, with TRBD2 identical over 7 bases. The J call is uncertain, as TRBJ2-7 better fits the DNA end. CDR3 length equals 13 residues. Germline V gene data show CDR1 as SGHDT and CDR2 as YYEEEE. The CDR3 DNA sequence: TGTGCCAGCAGCTTGCGGGGGGCCTACGAGCAGTACTTC. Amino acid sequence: CASSLRGAYEQYF.